Each of the 21 T cell receptor beta chains below was sequenced from the same sample in a study of blood T cell repertoires in COVID-19. Method: immunoSEQ multiplex PCR; TCRdb's copy keeps in-frame clones and lacks some. This table has fewer than 250,000 clones, 88% appearing once. The specimen sequenced was peripheral blood. The receptors were sampled from a woman aged 60-75 years with acute or convalescent COVID-19.

The rearrangement joins TRBV6-5 to TRBJ2-1, with D possibly being TRBD1 (6 bases). The CDR3 consists of 14 residues. From germline, CDR1 is MNHEY and CDR2 SVGAGI. Trimming removed 5 bases from V and 5 bases from J, with 13 bases in between. CDR3 DNA: TGTGCCAGCAGTCAGAGGACAGCAAACAATGAGCAGTTCTTC. Translating it yields CASSQRTANNEQFF.

The chain couples TRBV11-2 to TRBJ1-5; D not resolved. V was trimmed by 0 bases and J by 5 bases, leaving 5 bases between them. The CDR3 sequence is 13 residues long. Germline-derived CDR1 and CDR2 are SGHAT and FQNNGV. CDR3 sequence: CASSLDHYQPQHF. The CDR3 bases are TGTGCCAGCAGCTTAGATCACTATCAGCCCCAGCATTTT.

The J gene is TRBJ2-2, the V gene TRBV7-6; D is perhaps TRBD2 (5 bases). V shed 6 bases and J shed 4 bases, with 21 bases lying between them. There are 17 residues in the CDR3. CDR1 and CDR2 from the germline V gene are SGHVS and FNYEAQ. The CDR3 here is CASRLGVPGSITGELFF. Written as DNA, the CDR3 is TGTGCCAGCAGGCTCGGGGTTCCGGGGTCAATCACCGGGGAGCTGTTTTTT.

The chain is built from TRBV7-2 and TRBJ1-1; D possibly corresponds to TRBD1 (5 bases). This CDR3 is 14 amino acids long. Germline V gene data show CDR1 as SGHTA and CDR2 as FQGNSA. Between the trimmed V and J ends, which lost 7 bases and 2 bases, there was a span of 14 bases. The CDR3 DNA reads as TGTGCCAGCAATAACCACGGGGGAAACACTGAAGCTTTCTTT. Its protein product is CASNNHGGNTEAFF. Supplemented by reference TRBV7-2 and TRBJ1-1, the full variable domain reads GAGVSQSPSNKVTEKGKDVELRCDPISGHTALYWYRQSLGQGLEFLIYFQGNSAPDKSGLPSDRFSAERTGGSVSTLTIQRTQQEDSAVYLCASNNHGGNTEAFFGQGTRLTVV.

The chain combines TRBV5-1 with TRBJ1-4; TRBD1 agrees at 9 bases. Per germline, CDR1 SGHRS and CDR2 YFSETQ. The V and J ends lost 0 bases and 8 bases, in that order; junction bases with no gene match: 5. This CDR3 is built from 15 residues. CDR3 amino acids: CASSLAGTGREKLFF. For the CDR3, the DNA is TGCGCCAGCAGCTTGGCCGGGACAGGGCGGGAAAAACTGTTTTTT.

This clone appeared a few times. This chain uses TRBV7-9 with TRBJ2-7; D might be TRBD1 (5 bases). The CDR3 is 17 amino acids. V lost 4 bases to trimming and J lost 3 bases, with 22 bases between them. Germline assignment: CDR1 SEHNR and CDR2 FQNEAQ (reference sequence). The DNA of the CDR3 is TGTGCCAGCAGCTCCTCCTTGCCCGCAGGGTTCCGCTACGAGCAGTACTTC. Translating gives CASSSSLPAGFRYEQYF.

The chain links TRBV19 to TRBJ1-1; TRBD1 matches 8 bases. The germline CDR1 and CDR2 sequences are LNHDA and SQIVND (reference sequence). Germline trimming cut 7 bases from V and 1 base from J; bases unmatched to any gene: 8. The CDR3 has 15 amino acids. For the CDR3, the DNA is TGTGCCAGTACCCCGGGACAGGTGGGGAACACTGAAGCTTTCTTT. This codes for CASTPGQVGNTEAFF.

The chain is built from TRBV5-4 and TRBJ2-1; unclear D gene. Trimming pared 1 base from V and 7 bases from J, leaving 6 bases between. Germline values: CDR1 SGHNT, CDR2 YYREEE (reference sequence). The CDR3 loop spans 12 amino acids. The CDR3 region is CASSLTENEQFF. The CDR3 DNA reads as TGTGCCAGCAGCTTGACAGAGAATGAGCAGTTCTTC.

V and J are TRBV27 and TRBJ2-7; 9 bases align to TRBD2. This CDR3 contains 14 residues. Germline V gene data show CDR1 as MNHEY and CDR2 as SMNVEV (reference sequence). The V segment lost 6 bases and the J segment 1 base; nucleotides outside the gene matches: 4. CDR3 DNA sequence: TGTGCCAGCAGCCAAAGCGGGAGGTCCTACGAGCAGTACTTC. This translates into CASSQSGRSYEQYF.

The gene calls are TRBV28 and TRBJ1-1; TRBD1 might be the D (5 bases). Germline V gene data show CDR1 as MDHEN and CDR2 as SYDVKM. The ends were cut back, 11 bases at V and 0 bases at J, with 22 bases in the middle. CDR3 length: 16 amino acids. CDR3 region: CAASRRARAMNTEAFF. In DNA form, the CDR3 reads TGTGCCGCCAGCAGAAGGGCCAGGGCCATGAACACTGAAGCTTTCTTT.

The chain combines TRBV4-1 with TRBJ2-3; D is undetermined. The CDR3 is 12 amino acids. The germline V gene has CDR1 MGHRA and CDR2 YSYEKL. V lost 1 base and J lost 5, with 4 bases in between. Written as DNA, the CDR3 is TGCGCCAGCAGCCAAGGGAGAGATACGCAGTATTTT. Translating it yields CASSQGRDTQYF.

In this sample, this clone turned up once. CDR3 DNA sequence: TGCGCCAGCAGCTTACGGCTAGCGGGGCCCTACGAGCAGTACTTC. Protein sequence: CASSLRLAGPYEQYF. This chain joins TRBV5-1 and TRBJ2-7; 9 bases fit TRBD2. Germline loops: CDR1 SGHRS, CDR2 YFSETQ. The CDR3 contains 15 residues. Trimming took 2 bases from V and 2 from J; bases not matched to a gene: 5.

The V and J genes are TRBV20-1 and TRBJ1-5, with 7 bases aligning to TRBD1. The CDR3 is 13 amino acids. The V and J ends lost 3 bases and 7 bases, in that order; junction bases with no gene match: 6. CDR1 and CDR2 from the germline V gene are DFQATT and SNEGSKA (reference sequence). The DNA of the CDR3 is TGCAGTGCTAGTCGGCAGGGGGGACAGCCCCAGCATTTT. Translated: CSASRQGGQPQHF.

The CDR3 DNA follows: TGTGCCAGCAGCTTATTTCCCCGCCGACTAGCGGGAGGTAATAGTGAGCAGTTCTTC. Translating gives CASSLFPRRLAGGNSEQFF. This rearrangement joins TRBV7-2 to TRBJ2-1, with 13 bases matching TRBD2. Germline V lookup: CDR1 SGHTA, CDR2 FQGNSA. The CDR3 is 19 residues long. V lost 2 bases to trimming and J lost 9 bases; unmatched junction nucleotides: 16.

This chain joins TRBV5-1 and TRBJ2-2; possible D gene TRBD1, 6 bases. This CDR3 region has 16 residues. CDR1 is SGHRS and CDR2 is YFSETQ in the germline V gene. V lost 3 bases to trimming and J lost 0 bases, with 12 bases between them. CDR3 sequence: CASSSTGSTNTGELFF. The CDR3 coding sequence is TGCGCCAGCAGCTCTACAGGGAGCACGAACACCGGGGAGCTGTTTTTT. Looking up the rest from reference TRBV5-1 and TRBJ2-2 gives the full variable domain: KAGVTQTPRYLIKTRGQQVTLSCSPISGHRSVSWYQQTPGQGLQFLFEYFSETQRNKGNFPGRFSGRQFSNSRSEMNVSTLELGDSALYLCASSSTGSTNTGELFFGEGSRLTVL.

CDR3 in DNA: TGTGCCAGTAGTTGGGACAGTAGCTCCTACAATGAGCAGTTCTTC. It codes for CASSWDSSSYNEQFF. The rearrangement joins TRBV19 to TRBJ2-1, with 7 bases fitting TRBD1. The V gene end was trimmed by 5 bases and the J gene end by 0 bases; junction bases not matched to a gene: 4. The CDR3 covers 15 residues. The germline V gene has CDR1 LNHDA and CDR2 SQIVND (reference sequence).

This clone has a handful of counts. The genes are TRBV6-6 and TRBJ2-7, with 9 bases identical to TRBD1. There are 13 residues in the CDR3. V lost 4 bases to trimming and J lost 5 bases; unmatched junction nucleotides: 3. Germline values: CDR1 MNHNY, CDR2 SVGAGI (reference sequence). Here the CDR3 DNA reads TGTGCCAGCAGTTTGGACAGGGGTAACGAGCAGTACTTC. Translation gives CASSLDRGNEQYF.

The chain combines TRBV28 with TRBJ2-5; weak D call: TRBD2 (6 bases). There are 15 residues in the CDR3. Germline loops: CDR1 MDHEN, CDR2 SYDVKM. The ends were cut back, 6 bases at V and 0 bases at J, with 14 bases in the middle. The CDR3 loop is CASSTPDYYQETQYF. The CDR3 region has the DNA TGTGCCAGCAGCACCCCGGACTATTACCAAGAGACCCAGTACTTC.

This chain connects TRBV11-1 to TRBJ1-1; D not resolved. V lost 1 base, J lost 4 bases, and 16 bases lay in between. Germline V gene sequence: CDR1 SGHAT, CDR2 FQDESV (reference sequence). The CDR3 loop spans 16 amino acids. The CDR3 protein is CASSLVESPGSTEAFF. The CDR3 DNA reads as TGTGCCAGCAGCTTAGTCGAAAGTCCGGGGTCCACTGAAGCTTTCTTT.

This clone was detected only once. The V gene is TRBV6-5, the J gene TRBJ1-1; D is unclear. The CDR3 consists of 13 residues. The V gene lost 4 bases and the J gene lost 1 base, with 7 bases spanning the gap. CDR1 is MNHEY, CDR2 SVGAGI, per germline. The CDR3 DNA reads as TGTGCCAGCAGTTCGGGATCGAACACTGAAGCTTTCTTT. It encodes CASSSGSNTEAFF.

This chain connects TRBV11-2 to TRBJ1-2, with 7 bases that match TRBD1. The CDR3 covers 15 residues. J was trimmed by 2 bases and V by 5 bases; bases with no gene match: 8. CDR1 SGHAT and CDR2 FQNNGV come from the germline V gene. This CDR3 is CASSPALTGNYGYTF. The CDR3 DNA reads TGTGCCAGCAGCCCGGCTTTGACAGGGAACTATGGCTACACCTTC.